This section outlines one T cell receptor beta chain sequence together with its context. The antigen is not known. The sample comes from a study of T cells after yellow fever vaccination. Across the whole study: Any fraction with a low cell number was prepared using SMART-Seq v4 Ultra Low Input.

Points from the study as a whole: Reappearing after the booster were most of the clones from primary vaccination (less than 97% CD4, about 87% CD8).

Each CDR3 protein gets one entry after TCRdb re-called the 5' RACE reads with MiXCR. The sample lists 80,000 to 100,000 distinct CDR3 sequences, about 6% occurring once. This CDR3 comprises 16 residues. Germline V gives CDR1 SGHTA, CDR2 FQGNSA. V lost 1 base, J lost 5 bases, and 14 bases lay in between. The specimen was CD8+ T cells sorted from PBMCs, collected 10 days after the yellow fever booster vaccination. The chain has TRBV7-2 and TRBJ2-2, with D possibly being TRBD2 (6 bases). The sequence derives from a man aged 18 to 30 who received the YFV17D yellow fever vaccine. This CDR3 reads CASSLGRGVVTGELFF. The CDR3, as DNA: TGTGCCAGCAGCTTAGGGCGCGGGGTGGTAACCGGGGAGCTGTTTTTT.